The sequence of this TCR beta chain was determined in a study of shared clonotypes between healthy human individuals. Overall study findings and caveats: Against clonotypes common to all four donors, non-shared ones had lower generation probabilities. The study found about 5% of naive CD4 clonotypes shared across a few donors.

Naive CD4+ cells were CD45RA-selected; the remaining cells were memory. Genomic DNA belonging to each subset was distributed in equal measure over several immunoSEQ plates. Only in-frame clones appear in the TCRdb table, and some are missing; sequencing was by immunoSEQ multiplex PCR. Of some 1,100,000 clones listed, 70% to 80% were seen once; the top ten hold approximately 0.5%. This CDR3 is 13 amino acids long. Deletions cut 2 bases from V and 4 bases from J, with 9 bases between. CDR1 and CDR2 from the germline V gene are GTSNPN and SVGIG (reference sequence). Regarding this clone: Its antigen is not identified.

This chain connects TRBV30 to TRBJ1-5; no definite D call. The sequenced sample was memory CD4+ T cells from PBMCs. Described subset: CD45RA-negative fraction. The receptor comes from a man aged 18 to 30 in good health. Some clones in this sample may be carry-over from other donors' samples. DNA for the CDR3: TGTGCCTGGAGTAAAGGAGGGAATCAGCCCCAGCATTTT. This translates into CAWSKGGNQPQHF. Full variable domain (remainder filled in from reference TRBV30 and TRBJ1-5): SQTIHQWPATLVQPVGSPLSLECTVEGTSNPNLYWYRQAAGRGLQLLFYSVGIGQISSEVPQNLSASRPQDRQFILSSKKLLLSDSGFYLCAWSKGGNQPQHFGDGTRLSIL.